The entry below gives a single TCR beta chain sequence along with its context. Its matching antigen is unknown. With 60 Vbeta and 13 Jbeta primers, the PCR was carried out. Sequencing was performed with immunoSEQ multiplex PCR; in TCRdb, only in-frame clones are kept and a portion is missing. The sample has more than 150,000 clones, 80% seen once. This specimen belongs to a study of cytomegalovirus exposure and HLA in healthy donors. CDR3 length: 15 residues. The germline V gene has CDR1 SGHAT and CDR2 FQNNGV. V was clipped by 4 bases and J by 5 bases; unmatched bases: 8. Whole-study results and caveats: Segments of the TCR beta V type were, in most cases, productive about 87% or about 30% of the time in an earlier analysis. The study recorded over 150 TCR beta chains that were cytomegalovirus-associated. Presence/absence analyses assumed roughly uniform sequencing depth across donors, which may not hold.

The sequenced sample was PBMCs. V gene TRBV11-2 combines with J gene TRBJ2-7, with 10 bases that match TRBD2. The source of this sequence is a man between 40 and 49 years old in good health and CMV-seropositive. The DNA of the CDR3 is TGTGCCAGCAGCTACAGCGGGGGGGCTACAAACGAGCAGTACTTC. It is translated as CASSYSGGATNEQYF.